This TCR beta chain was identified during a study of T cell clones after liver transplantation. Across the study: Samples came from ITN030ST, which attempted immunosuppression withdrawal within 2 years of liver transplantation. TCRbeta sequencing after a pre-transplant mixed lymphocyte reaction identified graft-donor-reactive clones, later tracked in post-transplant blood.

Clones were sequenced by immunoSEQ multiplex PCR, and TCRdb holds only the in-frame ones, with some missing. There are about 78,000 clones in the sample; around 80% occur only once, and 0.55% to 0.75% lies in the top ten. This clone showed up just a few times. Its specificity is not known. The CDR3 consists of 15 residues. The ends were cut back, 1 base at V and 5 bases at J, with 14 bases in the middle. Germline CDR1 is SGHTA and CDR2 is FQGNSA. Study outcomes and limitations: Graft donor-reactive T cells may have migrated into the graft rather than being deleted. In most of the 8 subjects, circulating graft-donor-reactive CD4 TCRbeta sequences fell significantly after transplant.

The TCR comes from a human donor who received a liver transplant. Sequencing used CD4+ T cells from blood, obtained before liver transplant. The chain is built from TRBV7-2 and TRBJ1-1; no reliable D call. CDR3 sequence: CASSLEAKGGTEAFF. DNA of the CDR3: TGTGCCAGCAGCTTAGAAGCGAAGGGCGGAACTGAAGCTTTCTTT.